The 7 T cell receptor beta chains in this list originate from one sample, sequenced in a study of CD8+CD57+ T cells in acquired aplastic anemia. Template material for TCR beta VDJ and CDR3 profiling consisted of genomic DNA. TCRdb reprocessed the reads via MiXCR and lists one record per CDR3 protein. The data contain approximately 170,000 distinct CDR3 sequences, roughly half of them singletons. Material: sorted CD4+, CD8+, or CD8+CD57+ T cells (not recorded which) from PBMCs. The receptors shown here come from a human donor in good health, serving as a control.

The J gene is TRBJ2-7, the V gene TRBV7-2; 10 nucleotides align to TRBD1. Trimming removed 5 bases from V and 3 bases from J; junction bases left unmatched: 10. CDR3 size: 16 residues. The germline CDR1 and CDR2 sequences are SGHTA and FQGNSA. This CDR3 reads CASSEGQGFGGYEQYF. CDR3 DNA sequence: TGTGCCAGCAGCGAGGGACAGGGGTTCGGGGGCTACGAGCAGTACTTC.

This clonotype occurred many times. J is TRBJ1-1 and V is TRBV20-1; no clear D. The germline V gene has CDR1 DFQATT and CDR2 SNEGSKA (reference sequence). CDR3 length: 12 residues. This chain's CDR3 is CSVPQQNTEAFF. The CDR3 region has the DNA TGCAGCGTACCACAGCAGAACACTGAAGCTTTCTTT.

This clonotype came up a few times. The chain joins TRBV30 to TRBJ2-5; tentatively, D is TRBD2 (6 bases). This CDR3 contains 13 residues. V was cut by 4 bases and J by 3 bases, with 12 bases left in between. Germline V lookup: CDR1 GTSNPN, CDR2 SVGIG (reference sequence). The CDR3 DNA reads TGTGCCTGGATAGGTGGGGGGAAAGAGACCCAGTACTTC. Translated: CAWIGGGKETQYF.

This clonotype was recorded a few times. The chain carries TRBV28 and TRBJ1-1; TRBD1 agrees at 11 bases. V was pared by 4 bases and J by 3 bases, with 10 bases of the junction left unmatched. Germline V gene sequence: CDR1 MDHEN, CDR2 SYDVKM. The CDR3 runs 17 residues. The CDR3 nucleotides are TGTGCCAGCAGTTCAGCCGGGACAGGGGGTTTGGACACTGAAGCTTTCTTT. Protein sequence: CASSSAGTGGLDTEAFF.

V and J are TRBV9 and TRBJ2-7, with D possibly matching TRBD1 (6 bases). V was trimmed by 1 base and J by 2 bases, leaving 10 bases between them. The CDR3 length is 14 residues. Germline V lookup: CDR1 SGDLS, CDR2 YYNGEE. The CDR3 region has the DNA TGTGCCAGCAGCGTAATTGACAGGCCCTACGAGCAGTACTTC. Its translation: CASSVIDRPYEQYF.

The genes are TRBV5-8 and TRBJ2-7, with 8 bases aligning to TRBD1. Germline values: CDR1 SGHTS, CDR2 YDEGEE. The CDR3 loop spans 13 amino acids. V lost 4 bases, J lost 6 bases, and 6 bases stayed unmatched. The CDR3, as DNA: TGTGCCAGCAGCGCACGGACAGGGACCGAGCAGTACTTC. As protein: CASSARTGTEQYF.

As for this clonotype: The conserved closing phenylalanine or tryptophan is absent in this CDR3, likely reflecting a read error. The DNA is left out, because the CDR3 cannot be placed on it with certainty; the CDR3 is given as TCRdb lists it. The chain joins TRBV15 to TRBJ1-4; the table's D call TRBD1 went unverified against the DNA. The germline V gene encodes CDR1 LNHNV and CDR2 YYDKDF (reference sequence). The CDR3 sequence runs 14 residues, both termini included. Here the CDR3 reads CATSRGQGGEAFSS.